This TCR beta chain was sequenced in a study of neurological immune-mediated disorders. Study observations and caveats: The greatest TCR clonal expansion occurred in HTLV-1-associated myelopathy and the least in multiple sclerosis, which fell below healthy controls.

Stated time point: longitudinal time-point 3. The unsorted libraries were produced from 2 million PBMCs held at -80 C. CDR1 is SGHRS, CDR2 YFSETQ, per germline. This CDR3 has 16 amino acids. With 0 bases removed from V and 5 bases from J, the gap between germline ends came to 12 bases. Synthesis of cDNA was carried out by template-switch 5'RACE. The reaction used 10-nucleotide random UMIs. TCRdb re-called the 5' RACE reads with MiXCR, one entry per CDR3 protein. Counted here are more than 40,000 distinct CDR3 sequences, more than 9.5% occurring once; the ten biggest clones make up around 10%. This clonotype was counted many times. Its antigen remains unknown.

The sequenced sample consisted of PBMCs. The chain employs TRBV5-1 and TRBJ1-6, with D perhaps matching TRBD1 (5 bases). The receptor's source is a male donor with HTLV-1-associated myelopathy (HAM/TSP). The CDR3 DNA reads as TGCGCCAGCAGCTTGGCCGCGGCGGGGCATAATTCACCCCTCCACTTT. It is translated as CASSLAAAGHNSPLHF. Variable domain in full (rest from reference TRBV5-1 and TRBJ1-6): KAGVTQTPRYLIKTRGQQVTLSCSPISGHRSVSWYQQTPGQGLQFLFEYFSETQRNKGNFPGRFSGRQFSNSRSEMNVSTLELGDSALYLCASSLAAAGHNSPLHFGNGTRLTVT.